The 21 T cell receptor beta chains below all came from one sample that was sequenced in a study of blood T cell repertoires in COVID-19. The table came from immunoSEQ multiplex PCR; TCRdb's copy has only in-frame clones and leaves some out. This repertoire shows some 50,000 clones, 65% to 80% found once; its top ten account for roughly 21%. Sequenced: peripheral blood. The receptors stem from a human donor with active or convalescent COVID-19. The donor label of this sample is uncertain.

This chain joins TRBV5-4 and TRBJ1-1; tentative D call: TRBD1 (5 bases). This CDR3 has 15 amino acids. Germline V lookup: CDR1 SGHNT, CDR2 YYREEE (reference sequence). The V end lost 0 bases, the J end lost 5 bases, and 14 bases lay between the germline ends. The CDR3 region has the DNA TGTGCCAGCAGCTTGGTCTCAGGGAAGAGAACTGAAGCTTTCTTT. Amino acid sequence: CASSLVSGKRTEAFF.

V gene TRBV7-2 combines with J gene TRBJ2-7, with 14 bases fitting TRBD2. V was clipped by 4 bases and J by 3 bases; unmatched bases: 2. CDR3 length: 15 amino acids. Germline CDR1 and CDR2: SGHTA and FQGNSA. The CDR3 region has the DNA TGTGCCAGCAGCTGGACTAGCGGGGGGAGCTACGAGCAGTACTTC. Residues: CASSWTSGGSYEQYF.

The chain couples TRBV6-1 to TRBJ1-2, with 7 bases lining up with TRBD1. V was pared by 1 base and J by 3 bases, with 5 bases of the junction left unmatched. CDR1 and CDR2 from the germline V gene are MNHNS and SASEGT. This CDR3 region has 15 residues. The CDR3 DNA reads TGTGCCAGCAGTGAAGGGCAGGGGGTTTACTATGGCTACACCTTC. This sequence encodes CASSEGQGVYYGYTF.

The J gene is TRBJ2-3, the V gene TRBV9; 8 nucleotides agree with TRBD1. The germline V gene encodes CDR1 SGDLS and CDR2 YYNGEE. The CDR3 is 14 amino acids. The junction had 2 bases not matched to a gene; V was cut back by 3 bases and J by 2 bases. CDR3 region: CASSGQGNTDTQYF. The CDR3 coding sequence is TGTGCCAGCAGCGGACAGGGGAACACAGATACGCAGTATTTT. Using reference TRBV9 and TRBJ2-3 for the parts outside the CDR3, the full variable domain is DSGVTQTPKHLITATGQRVTLRCSPRSGDLSVYWYQQSLDQGLQFLIQYYNGEERAKGNILERFSAQQFPDLHSELNLSSLELGDSALYFCASSGQGNTDTQYFGPGTRLTVL.

The chain employs TRBV6-5 and TRBJ1-5; TRBD1 might be the D (5 bases). The ends were cut back, 3 bases at V and 1 base at J, with 7 bases in the middle. Germline CDR1 and CDR2: MNHEY and SVGAGI. The CDR3 has 14 residues. CDR3 protein: CASSYQGSNQPQHF. The DNA of the CDR3 is TGTGCCAGCAGTTATCAGGGAAGCAATCAGCCCCAGCATTTT.

V gene TRBV29-1 combines with J gene TRBJ2-2, with 11 bases matching TRBD1. V shed 4 bases and J 2 bases; nucleotides not matched to a gene: 0. CDR1 is SQVTM and CDR2 is ANQGSEA in the germline V gene. CDR3 length: 14 residues. CDR3 DNA sequence: TGCAGCGTTGGGACAGGGGGCAACACCGGGGAGCTGTTTTTT. It specifies CSVGTGGNTGELFF.

The chain combines TRBV4-1 with TRBJ2-2; 8 bases map to TRBD2. The CDR3 covers 15 residues. Germline V lookup: CDR1 MGHRA, CDR2 YSYEKL. The CDR3 DNA reads as TGCCCCACCAGCCTGCCCGGGGGGGCGACCGGGGAGCTGTTTTTT. This gives the protein CPTSLPGGATGELFF.

The V and J genes are TRBV28 and TRBJ1-3; perhaps TRBD1 as D (6 bases). The CDR3 loop spans 13 amino acids. Germline CDR1 reads MDHEN; CDR2 reads SYDVKM. Deletions cut 5 bases from V and 10 bases from J, with 15 bases between. CDR3 DNA: TGTGCCAGCAGTCCCGACAGGTTGTTTACCATATATTTT. This gives the protein CASSPDRLFTIYF.

The rearrangement uses TRBV6-5 and TRBJ2-7; D is possibly TRBD2 (5 bases). The CDR3 contains 13 residues. V was clipped by 5 bases and J by 5 bases, with 13 bases between them. Germline assignment: CDR1 MNHEY and CDR2 SVGAGI. CDR3 coding DNA: TGTGCCAGCAGTCTAGCAACGTACCACGAGCAGTACTTC. This gives the protein CASSLATYHEQYF.

The table lists this clone with a count of one. The chain uses TRBV29-1 and TRBJ1-2; maybe TRBD1 (5 bases). The V gene lost 3 bases and the J gene lost 4 bases, with 12 bases spanning the gap. The CDR3 spans 13 residues. Looked up from germline, CDR1 is SQVTM and CDR2 is ANQGSEA. DNA for the CDR3: TGCAGCGTTGAGGTGGTGGGACTCTATGGCTACACCTTC. It encodes CSVEVVGLYGYTF.

The chain recombines TRBV3-1 (or the pseudogene TRBV3-2) with TRBJ2-4; tentative D call: TRBD2 (6 bases). Trimming cost V 6 bases and J 0 bases, with 9 bases left between them. This CDR3 is 14 amino acids long. Germline lookup yields CDR1 LGHDT and CDR2 YNNKEL (reference sequence). This CDR3 reads CASSRGLAKNIQYF. The CDR3 coding sequence is TGTGCCAGCAGTCGGGGGTTAGCCAAAAACATTCAGTACTTC.

The CDR3 DNA sequence: TGTGCCAGCGCCCTGAGGTTCGAGGGACAGCCCCAGCATTTT. Translating it yields CASALRFEGQPQHF. V is TRBV6-5 and J is TRBJ1-5, with D unclear. The CDR3 contains 14 residues. Between the trimmed V and J ends, which lost 8 bases and 7 bases, there was a span of 18 bases. Germline CDR1 reads MNHEY; CDR2 reads SVGAGI.

V gene TRBV30 combines with J gene TRBJ1-1; D remains ambiguous. The germline V gene has CDR1 GTSNPN and CDR2 SVGIG (reference sequence). This CDR3 contains 14 residues. V lost 2 bases to trimming and J lost 2 bases, with 12 bases between them. CDR3 residues: CAWSSGSLNTEAFF. The DNA for the CDR3 is TGTGCCTGGAGTAGCGGCAGCCTAAACACTGAAGCTTTCTTT.

V and J are TRBV11-3 and TRBJ2-1, with 13 bases fitting TRBD2. The CDR3 spans 16 residues. Germline V gives CDR1 SGHNT, CDR2 YENEEA. The trim removed 1 base at V and 7 bases at J, leaving 4 bases unmatched. For the CDR3, the DNA is TGTGCCAGCAGCTTAGGGACTAGCGGGAGAAGGAATGAGCAGTTCTTC. Protein sequence: CASSLGTSGRRNEQFF.

Comment on this clone: A much larger clone is a single base away; this may be a read error. This sequence joins TRBV2 and TRBJ2-1; 10 bases are shared with TRBD1. The CDR3 covers 15 residues. Germline values: CDR1 SNHLY, CDR2 FYNNEI. In DNA form, the CDR3 reads TGTGTCAGCAGTCAAGGACAGGGGGAAGGCAATGAGCAGTTCTTC. Amino acids: CVSSQGQGEGNEQFF.

DNA of the CDR3: TGTGCCAGCAGTTACCCCCTCATCAGTAACAATGAGCAGTTCTTC. It translates to CASSYPLISNNEQFF. The chain has TRBV6-2 or TRBV6-3 and TRBJ2-1; D remains unclear. The CDR3 runs to 15 residues. Between the trimmed V and J ends, which lost 2 bases and 5 bases, there was a span of 13 bases. Germline lookup yields CDR1 MNHEY and CDR2 SVGEGT.

This chain uses TRBV7-2 with TRBJ2-7, with D tentatively TRBD1 (6 bases). CDR1 is SGHTA and CDR2 is FQGNSA in the germline V gene. Trimming stripped 5 bases from V and 0 bases from J, with 14 bases between. The CDR3 is 15 residues long. CDR3 DNA sequence: TGTGCCAGCAGCGCAGGACAGACTTACTCCTACGAGCAGTACTTC. Protein product: CASSAGQTYSYEQYF.

The rearrangement uses TRBV29-1 and TRBJ1-4; D remains unclear. Germline loops: CDR1 SQVTM, CDR2 ANQGSEA. The CDR3 extends over 12 amino acids. V lost 4 bases and J 5 bases, leaving 8 bases between the germline ends. The CDR3 spells CSVGRKNEKLFF. Here the CDR3 DNA reads TGCAGCGTTGGCAGGAAAAATGAAAAACTGTTTTTT.

This rearrangement joins TRBV28 to TRBJ1-6; 8 bases align to TRBD1. The CDR3 is 15 residues long. Germline CDR1 and CDR2: MDHEN and SYDVKM. The V segment lost 2 bases and the J segment 7 bases; nucleotides outside the gene matches: 4. CDR3 residues: CASSLAQGANSPLHF. As DNA, the CDR3 is TGTGCCAGCAGTTTAGCCCAGGGGGCGAATTCACCCCTCCACTTT.

This chain links TRBV10-2 with TRBJ2-7; D gene uncertain. Trimming pared 6 bases from V and 3 bases from J, leaving 12 bases between. The CDR3 consists of 13 residues. Germline V gene lookup returns CDR1 WSHSY and CDR2 SAAADI. CDR3 sequence (DNA): TGCGCCAGCAGGGCAGGCCCCCACTACGAGCAGTACTTC. Amino acid sequence: CASRAGPHYEQYF.

The J gene is TRBJ2-7, the V gene TRBV5-1, with D unresolved. The CDR3 totals 14 residues. CDR1 and CDR2 from the germline V gene are SGHRS and YFSETQ. Trimming stripped 2 bases from V and 4 bases from J, with 13 bases between. The CDR3 nucleotides are TGCGCCAGCAGCTTCATGACAAGCTTTTACGAGCAGTACTTC. It codes for CASSFMTSFYEQYF.